Presented here are 6 T cell receptor beta chains from one specimen sequenced in a study of blood T cell repertoires in COVID-19. Some clones are missing from TCRdb's copy, which holds only in-frame ones; the method was immunoSEQ multiplex PCR. The sample has roughly 39,000 clones; about 85% are singletons. The sample consisted of peripheral blood. These TCRs come from an elderly woman with active COVID-19.

The rearrangement uses TRBV18 and TRBJ1-1; TRBD1 matches 7 bases. With V trimmed by 3 bases and J by 7 bases, 8 bases remained unmatched. Germline V lookup: CDR1 KGHSH, CDR2 LQKENI. This CDR3 is built from 14 residues. CDR3 DNA sequence: TGTGCCAGCTCACCGGGAGGACAGGCGCTTGAAGCTTTCTTT. It specifies CASSPGGQALEAFF.

This chain connects TRBV7-8 to TRBJ2-7; perhaps TRBD1 as D (6 bases). Germline V gene sequence: CDR1 SGHVS, CDR2 FQNEAQ. Trimming took 5 bases from V and 7 from J, leaving 15 bases between them. This CDR3 region has 13 residues. The CDR3 DNA follows: TGTGCCAGCAGCCGACGACAGGTATGGGAGCAGTACTTC. Translation gives CASSRRQVWEQYF.

The chain has TRBV11-2 and TRBJ2-3; D is unresolved. Germline V lookup: CDR1 SGHAT, CDR2 FQNNGV. The CDR3 runs to 15 residues. V was pared by 2 bases and J by 1 base, with 10 bases between. The CDR3 region has the DNA TGTGCCAGCAGCTTAAGGAGACCGGGCACAGATACGCAGTATTTT. Translation gives CASSLRRPGTDTQYF.

This chain connects TRBV3-1 (or the pseudogene TRBV3-2) to TRBJ1-3; 7 bases line up with TRBD1. Germline CDR1 reads LGHDT; CDR2 reads YNNKEL (reference sequence). The length of the CDR3 is 14 residues. The trim removed 4 bases at V and 5 bases at J, leaving 5 bases unmatched. CDR3 protein: CASSPGQMRNTIYF. CDR3 DNA: TGTGCCAGCAGCCCGGGACAGATGAGAAACACCATATATTTT.

In DNA, the CDR3 is TGCGCCAGCAGCGACGGGGGGCGGGAGACCCAGTACTTC. Protein sequence: CASSDGGRETQYF. The rearrangement uses TRBV10-1 and TRBJ2-5, with D possibly being TRBD2 (7 bases). Looked up from germline, CDR1 is WNHNN and CDR2 is SYGVQD (reference sequence). This CDR3 comprises 13 residues. Trimming pared 6 bases from V and 5 bases from J, leaving 13 bases between.

The chain has TRBV10-3 and TRBJ2-3; D ambiguous. Germline CDR1 and CDR2: ENHRY and SYGVKD. V gave up 4 bases and J gave up 5 bases, with 10 bases separating them. The CDR3 consists of 13 residues. The CDR3 DNA reads as TGTGCCATCAGTGGGCTTTCGGGAGATACGCAGTATTTT. Encoded protein: CAISGLSGDTQYF.